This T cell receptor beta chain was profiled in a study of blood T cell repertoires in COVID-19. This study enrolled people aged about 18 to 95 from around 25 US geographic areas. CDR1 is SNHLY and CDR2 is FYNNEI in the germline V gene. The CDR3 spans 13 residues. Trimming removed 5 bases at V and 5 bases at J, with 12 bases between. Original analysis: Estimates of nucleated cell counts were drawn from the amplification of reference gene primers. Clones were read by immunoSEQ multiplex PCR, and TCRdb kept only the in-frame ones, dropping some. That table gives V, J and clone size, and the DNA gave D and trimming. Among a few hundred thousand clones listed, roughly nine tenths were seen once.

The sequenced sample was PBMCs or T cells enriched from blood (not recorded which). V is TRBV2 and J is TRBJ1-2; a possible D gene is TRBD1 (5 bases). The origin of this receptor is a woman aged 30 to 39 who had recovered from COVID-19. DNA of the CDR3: TGTGCCAGCAGTAGCGGGACGGAGTATGGCTACACCTTC. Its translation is CASSSGTEYGYTF.